This TCR beta chain stems from a study of blood T cell repertoires in COVID-19. In the original analysis: Reference gene primer amplification gave estimated nucleated cell counts. Data came from immunoSEQ multiplex PCR; TCRdb stores just in-frame clones and leaves some out. The V and J calls and clone size come from that table; D and trimming were worked out from the DNA. The sample has 70,000 to 95,000 clones, 80% seen once; the top ten hold 16%. The CDR3 extends over 15 amino acids. J lost 7 bases, V lost 9 bases, and 12 bases had no gene match. Germline V gene sequence: CDR1 ENHRY, CDR2 SYGVKD. The origin of this receptor is a human donor in a cohort sampled during active COVID-19. Sequenced: peripheral blood. This sequence joins TRBV10-3 and TRBJ1-6, with 7 bases that match TRBD1. CDR3 protein: CAIKTGSEENSPLHF. The DNA of the CDR3 is TGTGCCATAAAGACAGGGAGCGAGGAAAATTCACCCCTCCACTTT.